Reported below is one TCR beta chain. The data originate from a study of blood T cell repertoires in COVID-19. The germline V gene encodes CDR1 LNHDA and CDR2 SQIVND (reference sequence). Germline trimming cut 1 base from V and 4 bases from J; bases unmatched to any gene: 9. The CDR3 has 16 amino acids. Clones were sequenced by immunoSEQ multiplex PCR, and TCRdb holds only the in-frame ones, with some missing. The sample lists about 150,000 clones, more than 65% occurring once. This rearrangement joins TRBV19 to TRBJ1-1; 7 bases agree with TRBD1. Sequencing was performed on peripheral blood. The receptor was isolated from a woman in her forties or fifties with acute or convalescent COVID-19. The CDR3 is CASSIGADRAGTEAFF. The CDR3 DNA follows: TGTGCCAGTAGTATAGGGGCTGACAGGGCGGGCACTGAAGCTTTCTTT.